This T cell receptor beta chain was identified during a study of T cell changes during pregnancy in multiple sclerosis. Germline CDR1 is MNHEY and CDR2 is SMNVEV (reference sequence). This CDR3 has 14 amino acids. V was trimmed by 3 bases and J by 1 base, leaving 7 bases between them. This clone was observed a single time. The table came from immunoSEQ multiplex PCR; TCRdb's copy has only in-frame clones and leaves some out. This table holds 55,000 to 85,000 clones, around nine tenths found once. Sequencing used CD4+ T cells from peripheral blood mononuclear cells, obtained after pregnancy. The origin of this receptor is a female donor with multiple sclerosis, enrolled in a pregnancy study. This chain links TRBV27 with TRBJ1-5; the D gene is possibly TRBD1 (6 bases). CDR3 protein: CASSFRGSNQPQHF. The CDR3 DNA is TGTGCCAGCAGTTTTAGGGGGAGCAATCAGCCCCAGCATTTT.